The TCR beta chain under discussion was sequenced for a study of T cells in Graves' hyperthyroidism and ophthalmopathy. About the study: At initial diagnosis, before any treatment had begun, peripheral blood was obtained.

Fresh peripheral blood, approximately 10 ml, yielded the PBMCs. Amplification targeted TCR beta CDR3 regions from RNA transcripts. HTBI primers were employed in a first-round RT-PCR of the TCR CDR3. One entry per CDR3 protein, called by TCRdb with MiXCR from the multiplex PCR reads. Among over 450,000 distinct CDR3 sequences listed, roughly 15% were seen once. A remark on this clonotype: Its target is unknown.

Germline V lookup: CDR1 MGHDK, CDR2 SYGVNS. V was clipped by 1 base and J by 2 bases, with 11 bases between them. The length of the CDR3 is 15 residues. Whole-study findings and limits: Through a model of 13 V-J features, ophthalmopathy was separated from stable hyperthyroidism. Ophthalmopathy was identified by the model a median about 6 months ahead of onset.

This chain connects TRBV25-1 to TRBJ2-5; maybe TRBD1 (5 bases). This clonotype was obtained from a young woman with Graves' ophthalmopathy. The sequenced sample was blood. The CDR3 is CASSESRGYQETQYF. DNA for the CDR3: TGTGCCAGCAGTGAATCTAGGGGATATCAAGAGACCCAGTACTTC.